These T cell receptor beta chains were read from a single sample in a study of breast tumors, draining lymph nodes, adjacent tissues. TCRdb reprocessed the multiplex PCR reads with MiXCR, giving one entry per CDR3 protein. The sample contains over 200,000 distinct CDR3 sequences, roughly 30% of which appear only once. The sequenced sample was axillary lymph node tissue. These receptors came from a female donor with breast cancer. Some clones in this sample may be carry-over from other donors' samples. The CDR3 runs from the conserved cysteine through the conserved F or W. Each record gives: D gene, clone size, J gene, V gene, CDR3 DNA, CDR3 protein. A D gene is named only where the DNA matches it firmly. A clone size is listed for some rows: how often the clone was seen (once, few, many), or a class if it is expanded.

d_gene: .; abundance: many; j_gene: TRBJ1-6; v_gene: TRBV20-1; CDR3nt: TGCAGTGCTATGGGGGGGTCTCGTAATTCACCCCTCCACTTT; CDR3aa: CSAMGGSRNSPLHF
d_gene: TRBD2; abundance: many; j_gene: TRBJ2-3; v_gene: TRBV28; CDR3nt: TGTGCCAGCAGTTCCCCCCTAGCGGGAACAGATACGCAGTATTTT; CDR3aa: CASSSPLAGTDTQYF
d_gene: .; abundance: many; j_gene: TRBJ1-5; v_gene: TRBV19; CDR3nt: TGTGCCAGTAGTATTCAGGGCAGCAATCAGCCCCAGCATTTT; CDR3aa: CASSIQGSNQPQHF
d_gene: .; abundance: .; j_gene: TRBJ1-3; v_gene: TRBV4-2; CDR3nt: TGTGCCAGCAGCCAAGTATCACAGGGAGGCGGAAACACCACATATTTT; CDR3aa: CASSQVSQGGGNTTYF
d_gene: .; abundance: .; j_gene: TRBJ1-4; v_gene: TRBV6-1; CDR3nt: TGTGCCAGCGGGCCTCCCGACAGGCCGGATGAAAAACTGTTTTTT; CDR3aa: CASGPPDRPDEKLFF
d_gene: .; abundance: many; j_gene: TRBJ1-6; v_gene: TRBV4-1; CDR3nt: TGCGCCAGCAGCCACCCTGACCCCCTCGGGCCCCTCCACTTT; CDR3aa: CASSHPDPLGPLHF
d_gene: TRBD1; abundance: .; j_gene: TRBJ2-7; v_gene: TRBV24-1; CDR3nt: TGTGCTAGGGTAGGGACAGCCTTAGCCTACGAGCAGTACTTC; CDR3aa: CARVGTALAYEQYF
d_gene: TRBD1; abundance: many; j_gene: TRBJ1-2; v_gene: TRBV30; CDR3nt: TGTGCCTGGGACAGGGGCAGTTTCTCTGGCTACACCTTC; CDR3aa: CAWDRGSFSGYTF
d_gene: .; abundance: .; j_gene: TRBJ1-1; v_gene: TRBV29-1; CDR3nt: TGCAGCGTTGTAGGGGTTGGGGGGACTGAAGCTTTCTTT; CDR3aa: CSVVGVGGTEAFF
d_gene: TRBD2; abundance: many; j_gene: TRBJ2-5; v_gene: TRBV5-1; CDR3nt: TGCGCCAGCAGCTTGGAAAGCGGGACGGAGACCCAGTACTTC; CDR3aa: CASSLESGTETQYF
d_gene: .; abundance: many; j_gene: TRBJ2-2; v_gene: TRBV5-1; CDR3nt: TGCGCCAGCAGCTTGTCCGTCACCGGGGAGCTGTTTTTT; CDR3aa: CASSLSVTGELFF
d_gene: TRBD1; abundance: .; j_gene: TRBJ1-6; v_gene: TRBV20-1; CDR3nt: TGCAGTGTAGCGGGACAGGGGACTAATTTACCCCTCCACTTT; CDR3aa: CSVAGQGTNLPLHF
d_gene: TRBD1; abundance: .; j_gene: TRBJ1-4; v_gene: TRBV11-3; CDR3nt: TGTGCCAGCAGCTGGTCTGGACAGGGTGGCACTGAAAAACTGTTTTTT; CDR3aa: CASSWSGQGGTEKLFF
d_gene: TRBD1; abundance: .; j_gene: TRBJ1-2; v_gene: TRBV10-2; CDR3nt: TGCGCCAGCAGTGAGAGACAGGGAAACTATGGCTACACCTTC; CDR3aa: CASSERQGNYGYTF